These 14 T cell receptor beta chains share one sample of origin, sequenced in a study of human T cells and chemical hapten exposure. Time point described: patch test 3, about 24 weeks after DPC sensitization. The treatment is: therapeutic diphenylcyclopropenone sensitization with weekly scalp DPC. A single record per CDR3 protein comes from TCRdb applying MiXCR to the RACE reads. The sample has 90,000 to 110,000 distinct CDR3 sequences; approximately 36% are singletons. Material: whole blood, obtained in connection with sensitization to the hapten diphenylcyclopropenone (DPC). These receptors all come from a man aged 40-50 years with alopecia areata. Some clones in this sample may be carry-over from other donors' samples.

The V call is TRBV29-1, the J call TRBJ2-2; 8 nucleotides align to TRBD1. CDR3 length equals 15 residues. The ends lost 7 bases at V and 0 bases at J; junction bases unmatched: 7. Germline lookup yields CDR1 SQVTM and CDR2 ANQGSEA. This chain's CDR3 is CSAIRGQANTGELFF. The CDR3 DNA reads TGCAGCGCTATTAGGGGACAGGCGAACACCGGGGAGCTGTTTTTT.

This clonotype was seen a single time. The J gene is TRBJ2-4, the V gene TRBV2; 11 bases agree with TRBD2. The CDR3 sequence is 15 residues long. Trimming removed 8 bases from V and 2 bases from J; junction bases left unmatched: 5. Germline CDR1 and CDR2: SNHLY and FYNNEI. CDR3 sequence: CASLLAGVTKNIQYF. The DNA for the CDR3 is TGTGCCAGCTTACTAGCGGGAGTTACCAAAAACATTCAGTACTTC.

The chain has TRBV29-1 and TRBJ2-3, with D unclear. The CDR3 consists of 12 residues. Trimming removed 5 bases from V and 5 bases from J, with 11 bases in between. Germline CDR1 reads SQVTM; CDR2 reads ANQGSEA. The CDR3 sequence is CSVSSFGDTQYF. CDR3 bases: TGCAGCGTTTCCTCTTTTGGAGATACGCAGTATTTT.

This clonotype was observed a handful of times. The gene calls are TRBV20-1 and TRBJ1-5; maybe TRBD1 (5 bases). CDR1 DFQATT and CDR2 SNEGSKA come from the germline V gene (reference sequence). V was trimmed by 2 bases and J by 4 bases, leaving 9 bases between them. This CDR3 has 13 residues. The DNA for the CDR3 is TGCAGTGCTAGAACGGGGCGGAATCAGCCCCAGCATTTT. Translating it yields CSARTGRNQPQHF.

The gene calls are TRBV3-1 and TRBJ2-1; D is uncertain. Trimming took off 4 bases at V and 10 bases at J, with 14 bases between the two ends. This CDR3 has 13 amino acids. Germline CDR1 reads LGHDT; CDR2 reads YNNKEL (reference sequence). CDR3 coding DNA: TGTGCCAGCAGCCTCATTCGATTGAGAGAGCAGTTCTTC. Translation gives CASSLIRLREQFF.

The chain employs TRBV28 and TRBJ2-6, with D possibly matching TRBD2 (5 bases). The CDR3 extends over 16 amino acids. V lost 6 bases and J 0 bases, leaving 12 bases between the germline ends. From germline, CDR1 is MDHEN and CDR2 SYDVKM. CDR3 sequence (DNA): TGTGCCAGCAGCACGGAGGCTCTCTCTGGGGCCAACGTCCTGACTTTC. Protein product: CASSTEALSGANVLTF.

This clonotype was seen a handful of times. The J gene is TRBJ2-7, the V gene TRBV3-1; 12 nucleotides agree with TRBD2. Germline V CDR1 and CDR2: LGHDT, YNNKEL (reference sequence). The CDR3 is 16 amino acids. The trim removed 4 bases at V and 0 bases at J, leaving 4 bases unmatched. The CDR3: CASSPLTSGSSYEQYF. In nucleotides, the CDR3 is TGTGCCAGCAGCCCATTGACTAGCGGGAGCTCCTACGAGCAGTACTTC.

As DNA, the CDR3 is TGTGCCAGCTCACCACCCACTAGCGGGAGATATACCGGGGAGCTGTTTTTT. Protein product: CASSPPTSGRYTGELFF. This sequence joins TRBV18 and TRBJ2-2; 11 nucleotides align to TRBD2. V lost 0 bases, J lost 5 bases, and 5 bases stayed unmatched. Germline V gene lookup returns CDR1 KGHSH and CDR2 LQKENI. CDR3 length: 17 residues.

The chain employs TRBV4-3 and TRBJ1-5; D remains unclear. V gave up 0 bases and J gave up 0 bases, with 3 bases separating them. The germline V gene has CDR1 LGHNA and CDR2 YSLEER. This CDR3 has 14 amino acids. The CDR3 here is CASSQDHSNQPQHF. CDR3 in DNA: TGCGCCAGCAGCCAAGATCATAGCAATCAGCCCCAGCATTTT.

The rearrangement joins TRBV6-2 or TRBV6-3 to TRBJ2-7; D call uncertain. The V end was cut by 0 bases, the J end by 3 bases, with 6 bases between. The CDR3 sequence is 13 residues long. Germline CDR1 and CDR2: MNHEY and SVGEGT. CDR3 loop: CASSYSIIYEQYV. In DNA form, the CDR3 reads TGTGCCAGCAGTTACTCGATAATCTACGAGCAGTACGTC.

V is TRBV14 and J is TRBJ1-2, with a possible D match to TRBD1 (6 bases). CDR1 is SGHDN, CDR2 FVKESK, per germline. The CDR3 is 15 amino acids. The germline V and J ends were trimmed by 3 bases and 2 bases, with 13 bases remaining between them. CDR3 sequence (DNA): TGTGCCAGCAGCCAGAGTCAGGGGATGAACTATGGCTACACCTTC. It codes for CASSQSQGMNYGYTF.

The chain employs TRBV12-5 and TRBJ2-1; 10 bases map to TRBD2. The CDR3 extends over 15 amino acids. Trimming cost V 4 bases and J 5 bases; bases outside gene matches: 5. CDR1 is LGHNT, CDR2 FRNRAP, per germline. CDR3 sequence (DNA): TGTGCTAGTGGTTCAGCGGGAGGGCCCGACAATGAGCAGTTCTTC. The encoded protein is CASGSAGGPDNEQFF.

CDR3: CASSLQKGGANVLTF. The CDR3 nucleotides are TGTGCCAGCAGCCTCCAAAAAGGTGGGGCCAACGTCCTGACTTTC. The V call is TRBV14, the J call TRBJ2-6; D not resolved. The CDR3 covers 15 residues. V lost 4 bases to trimming and J lost 3 bases, with 10 bases between them. CDR1 is SGHDN, CDR2 FVKESK, per germline.

There are a few counts of this clonotype. The chain employs TRBV12-3 or TRBV12-4 and TRBJ2-5; 10 bases agree with TRBD2. Trimming took 6 bases from V and 4 from J; bases not matched to a gene: 8. The CDR3 is 15 amino acids. CDR3 sequence reads: CASSFGVAGGETQYF. DNA for the CDR3: TGTGCCAGCAGCTTCGGTGTAGCGGGAGGAGAGACCCAGTACTTC.